This record concerns one TCR beta chain sequence. V lost 5 bases to trimming and J lost 7 bases; unmatched junction nucleotides: 10. Germline CDR1 and CDR2: SEHNR and FQNEAQ (reference sequence). The CDR3 runs to 16 residues. These data originate in a study of T cells in Graves' hyperthyroidism and ophthalmopathy. There were TCR beta CDR3 regions amplified from RNA transcripts. With the HTBI primer set, the TCR CDR3 went through a first round of RT-PCR. TCRdb ran MiXCR on the multiplex PCR reads and lists one entry per CDR3 protein. The data show under 300,000 distinct CDR3 sequences, more than 14% seen once.

Sequencing used blood. The source is a middle-aged woman with Graves' hyperthyroidism that later progressed to Graves' ophthalmopathy. The chain is built from TRBV7-9 and TRBJ2-5, with TRBD2 matching 13 bases. The CDR3 sequence: CASSAVGLAGAGTQYF. CDR3 DNA: TGTGCCAGCAGCGCGGTAGGACTAGCGGGAGCTGGGACCCAGTACTTC.